The present entry profiles one T cell receptor (beta chain) with its context. Its antigen is unknown. These data originate in a study of human T cells and chemical hapten exposure. Study at large: The upper back received 0.01% DPC by patch testing, with results read at 6 days.

V shed 4 bases, J shed 8 bases, and the junction held 14 bases outside the gene matches. The CDR3 totals 17 residues. Germline lookup yields CDR1 SGHRS and CDR2 YFSETQ. Study-level points and caveats: Clustering by CDR3 similarity yielded significantly more large clusters from expanded TCRs than controls. Counts of expanded TCRs at PT1 were positively correlated with patch test score.

This sample's time point: patch test 3, about 24 weeks after DPC sensitization. Treatment defined: therapeutic diphenylcyclopropenone sensitization with weekly scalp DPC. Suited to DPC and affected by alopecia, the donors ranged from 18 to 70 years old. MiXCR was run by TCRdb on the RACE reads, yielding one entry per CDR3 protein. Seen here are under 200,000 distinct CDR3 sequences, around a quarter observed once, and the top ten hold under 2.5%. The chain recombines TRBV5-1 with TRBJ2-1; 11 positions match TRBD2. This TCR was recovered from a woman between 18 and 29 years old with alopecia areata. Some clones in this sample may be carry-over from other donors' samples. The sequenced sample was whole blood, obtained in connection with sensitization to the hapten diphenylcyclopropenone (DPC). The CDR3 DNA reads as TGCGCCAGCAGCGACCGCCCGGGTAGCGGGAGGGAGGATGAGCAGTTCTTC. It translates to CASSDRPGSGREDEQFF.